This TCR beta chain is from a study of T cell responses to AZD1222 COVID-19 vaccine. Overall study results and limits: Repertoires were collected only later (after the peak T cell response had occurred). Elevations in Spike-specific TCR breadth and depth followed administration of two AZD1222 doses. Among AZD1222 vaccinees, only 5 to 7 were seropositive at baseline.

This clone was picked up a small number of times. Its antigen is not known. Relative to the germline gene, one junction end is altered; a read error may explain this. Sequenced by immunoSEQ multiplex PCR; TCRdb stores in-frame clones only, minus some. The sample has 150,000 to 200,000 clones; around 88% are singletons. The CDR3 loop spans 13 amino acids. Germline CDR1 SSHAT, CDR2 FNYEAQ (reference sequence). This sequence was found in an adult in good health. J is TRBJ2-2 and V is TRBV7-7, with 7 bases that match TRBD1. Material: peripheral blood, obtained on day 0 of AZD1222 vaccination. The chain's CDR3 is CASSSTGTGELFF. CDR3 DNA: TGTGCTAGCAGCTCGACAGGGACCGGGGAGCTGTTTTTT.